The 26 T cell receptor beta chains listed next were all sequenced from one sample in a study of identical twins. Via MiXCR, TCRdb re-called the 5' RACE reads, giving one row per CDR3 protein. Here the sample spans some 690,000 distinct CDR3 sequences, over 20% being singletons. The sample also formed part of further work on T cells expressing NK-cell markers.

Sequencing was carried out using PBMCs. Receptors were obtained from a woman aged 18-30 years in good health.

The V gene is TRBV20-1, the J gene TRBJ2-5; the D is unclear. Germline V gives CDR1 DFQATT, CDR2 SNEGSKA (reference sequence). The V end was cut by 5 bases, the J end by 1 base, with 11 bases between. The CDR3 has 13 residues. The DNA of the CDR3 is TGCAGTGCTGGACGGCGTATCCAAGAGACCCAGTACTTC. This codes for CSAGRRIQETQYF.

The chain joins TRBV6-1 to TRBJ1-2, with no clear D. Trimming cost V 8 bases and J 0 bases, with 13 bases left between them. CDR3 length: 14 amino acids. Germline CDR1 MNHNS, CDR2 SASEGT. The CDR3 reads CASVPQRANYGYTF. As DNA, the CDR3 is TGTGCCAGCGTCCCGCAAAGGGCTAACTATGGCTACACCTTC.

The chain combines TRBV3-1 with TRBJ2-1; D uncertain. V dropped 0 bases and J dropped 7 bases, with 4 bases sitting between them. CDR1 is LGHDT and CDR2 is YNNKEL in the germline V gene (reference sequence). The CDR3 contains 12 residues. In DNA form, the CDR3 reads TGTGCCAGCAGCCAAGACACGAATGAGCAGTTCTTC. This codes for CASSQDTNEQFF.

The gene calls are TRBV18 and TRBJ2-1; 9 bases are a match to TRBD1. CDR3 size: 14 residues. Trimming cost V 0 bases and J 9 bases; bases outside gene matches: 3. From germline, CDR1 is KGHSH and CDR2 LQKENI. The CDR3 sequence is CASSPPGQGTEQFF. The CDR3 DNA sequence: TGTGCCAGCTCACCACCGGGACAGGGCACTGAGCAGTTCTTC.

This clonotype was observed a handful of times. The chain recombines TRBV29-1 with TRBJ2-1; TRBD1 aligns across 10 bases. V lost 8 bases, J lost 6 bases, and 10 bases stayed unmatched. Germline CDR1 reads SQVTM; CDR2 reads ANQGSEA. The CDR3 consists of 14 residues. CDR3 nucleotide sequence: TGCAGCATAACGCGGGACAGGGGATTCAATGAGCAGTTCTTC. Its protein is CSITRDRGFNEQFF.

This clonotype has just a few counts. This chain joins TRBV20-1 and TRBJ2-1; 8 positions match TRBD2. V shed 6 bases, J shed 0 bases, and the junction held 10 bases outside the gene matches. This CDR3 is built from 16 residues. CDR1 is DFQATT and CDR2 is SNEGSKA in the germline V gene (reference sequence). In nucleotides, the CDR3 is TGCAGTGCCAAAGGGCAAGCGGGGGCCTCCTACAATGAGCAGTTCTTC. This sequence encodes CSAKGQAGASYNEQFF.

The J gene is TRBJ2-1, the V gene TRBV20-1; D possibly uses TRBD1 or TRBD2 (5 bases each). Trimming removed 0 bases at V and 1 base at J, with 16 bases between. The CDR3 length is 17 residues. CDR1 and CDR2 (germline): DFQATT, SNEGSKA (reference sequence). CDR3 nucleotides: TGCAGTGCTAGAGACACATCCACGGGGACGTCCTACAATGAGCAGTTCTTC. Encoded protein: CSARDTSTGTSYNEQFF.

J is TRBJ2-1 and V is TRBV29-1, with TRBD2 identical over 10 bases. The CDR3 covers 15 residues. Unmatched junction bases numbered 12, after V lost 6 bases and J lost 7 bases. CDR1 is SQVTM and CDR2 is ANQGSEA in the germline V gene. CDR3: CSVAPGLAHINEQFF. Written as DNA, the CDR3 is TGCAGCGTGGCGCCGGGACTAGCGCACATTAATGAGCAGTTCTTC.

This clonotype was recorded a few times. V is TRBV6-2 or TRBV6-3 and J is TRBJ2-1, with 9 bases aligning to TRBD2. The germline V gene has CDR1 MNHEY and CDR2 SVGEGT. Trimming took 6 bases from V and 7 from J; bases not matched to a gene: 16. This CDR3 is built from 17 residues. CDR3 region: CASRPLQGSGGRNEQFF. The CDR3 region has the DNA TGTGCCAGCAGGCCCCTCCAGGGGAGCGGGGGGAGGAATGAGCAGTTCTTC.

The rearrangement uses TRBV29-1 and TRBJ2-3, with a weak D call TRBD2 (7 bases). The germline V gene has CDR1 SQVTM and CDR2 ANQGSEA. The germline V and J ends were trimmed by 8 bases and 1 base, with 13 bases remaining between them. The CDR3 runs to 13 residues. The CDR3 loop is CSSGTLGTDTQYF. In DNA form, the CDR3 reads TGCAGCAGCGGGACACTAGGCACAGATACGCAGTATTTT.

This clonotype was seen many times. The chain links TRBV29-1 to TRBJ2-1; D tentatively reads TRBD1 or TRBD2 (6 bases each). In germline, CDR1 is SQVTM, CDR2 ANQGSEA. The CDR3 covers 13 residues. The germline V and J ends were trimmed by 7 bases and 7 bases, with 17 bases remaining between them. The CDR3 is CSAGGRVGNEQFF. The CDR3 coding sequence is TGCAGCGCCGGGGGCAGGGTGGGGAATGAGCAGTTCTTC.

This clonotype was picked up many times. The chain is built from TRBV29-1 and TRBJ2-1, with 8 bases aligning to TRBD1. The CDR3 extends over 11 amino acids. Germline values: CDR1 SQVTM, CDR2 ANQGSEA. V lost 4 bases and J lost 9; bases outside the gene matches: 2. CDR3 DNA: TGCAGCGTTGTACAGGGGGGTGAGCAGTTCTTC. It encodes CSVVQGGEQFF.

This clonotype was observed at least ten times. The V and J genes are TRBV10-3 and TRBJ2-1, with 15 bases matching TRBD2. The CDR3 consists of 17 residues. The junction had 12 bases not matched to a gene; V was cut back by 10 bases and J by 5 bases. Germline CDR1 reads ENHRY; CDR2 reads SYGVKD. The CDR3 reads CATNPRGTSGRNNEQFF. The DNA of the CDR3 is TGTGCCACCAACCCGCGAGGGACTAGCGGGAGGAACAATGAGCAGTTCTTC.

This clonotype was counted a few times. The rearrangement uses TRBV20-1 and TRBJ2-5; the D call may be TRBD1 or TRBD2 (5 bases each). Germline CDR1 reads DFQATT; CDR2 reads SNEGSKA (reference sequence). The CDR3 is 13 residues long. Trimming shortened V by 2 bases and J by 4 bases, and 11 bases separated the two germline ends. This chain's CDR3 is CSARRGDLETQYF. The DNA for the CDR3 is TGCAGTGCTAGAAGAGGGGACCTAGAGACCCAGTACTTC.

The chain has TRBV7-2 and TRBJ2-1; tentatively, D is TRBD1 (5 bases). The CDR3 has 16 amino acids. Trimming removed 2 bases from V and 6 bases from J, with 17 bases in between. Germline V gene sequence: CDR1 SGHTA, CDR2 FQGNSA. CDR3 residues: CASSLMPQARRNEQFF. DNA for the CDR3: TGTGCCAGCAGCTTAATGCCACAGGCGCGCCGCAATGAGCAGTTCTTC.

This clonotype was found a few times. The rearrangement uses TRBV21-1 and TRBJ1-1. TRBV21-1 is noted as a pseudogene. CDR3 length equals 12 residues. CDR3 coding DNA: TGTGCCAGCAGCAAAGCTCAGACTGAAGCTTTCTTT. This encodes CASSKAQTEAFF.

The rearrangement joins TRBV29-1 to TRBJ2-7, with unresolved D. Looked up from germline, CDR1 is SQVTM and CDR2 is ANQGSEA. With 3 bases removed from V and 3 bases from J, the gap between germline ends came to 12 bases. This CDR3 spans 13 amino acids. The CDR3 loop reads CSVDYGAGYEQYF. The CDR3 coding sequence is TGCAGCGTTGACTATGGAGCCGGCTACGAGCAGTACTTC.

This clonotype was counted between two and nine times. CDR3 region: CSARTRGGNTGELFF. CDR3 bases: TGCAGTGCTCGAACAAGGGGGGGGAACACCGGGGAGCTGTTTTTT. This chain uses TRBV20-1 with TRBJ2-2; D possibly corresponds to TRBD2 (7 bases). The germline CDR1 and CDR2 sequences are DFQATT and SNEGSKA (reference sequence). V gave up 5 bases and J gave up 1 base, with 14 bases separating them. The CDR3 loop spans 15 amino acids.

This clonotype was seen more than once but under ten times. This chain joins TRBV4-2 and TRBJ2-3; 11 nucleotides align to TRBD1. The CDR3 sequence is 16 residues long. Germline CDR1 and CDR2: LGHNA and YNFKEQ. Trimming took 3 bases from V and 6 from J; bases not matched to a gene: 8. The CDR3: CASSHTGQGATDTQYF. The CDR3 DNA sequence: TGTGCCAGCAGCCACACCGGACAGGGGGCAACTGATACGCAGTATTTT.

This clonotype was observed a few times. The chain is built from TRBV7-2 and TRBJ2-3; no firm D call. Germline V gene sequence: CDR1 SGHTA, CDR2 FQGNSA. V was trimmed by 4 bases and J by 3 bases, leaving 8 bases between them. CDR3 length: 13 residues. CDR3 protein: CASSSVRTDTQYF. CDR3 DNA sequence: TGTGCCAGCAGCTCAGTAAGGACAGATACGCAGTATTTT. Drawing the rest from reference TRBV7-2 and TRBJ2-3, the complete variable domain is GAGVSQSPSNKVTEKGKDVELRCDPISGHTALYWYRQSLGQGLEFLIYFQGNSAPDKSGLPSDRFSAERTGGSVSTLTIQRTQQEDSAVYLCASSSVRTDTQYFGPGTRLTVL.

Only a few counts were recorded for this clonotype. The CDR3 protein is CASSLGTVNNEQFF. CDR3 DNA sequence: TGTGCCAGCAGTTTGGGGACAGTTAACAATGAGCAGTTCTTC. V gene TRBV12-3 or TRBV12-4 combines with J gene TRBJ2-1; 7 nucleotides align to TRBD1. This CDR3 comprises 14 residues. V dropped 3 bases and J dropped 5; count of bases not matched to a gene: 4.

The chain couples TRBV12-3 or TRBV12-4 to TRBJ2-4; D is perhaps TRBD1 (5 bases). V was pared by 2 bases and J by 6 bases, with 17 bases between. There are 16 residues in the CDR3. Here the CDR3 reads CASSLTRTRQPNIQYF. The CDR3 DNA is TGTGCCAGCAGTTTAACTCGCACAAGACAGCCAAACATTCAGTACTTC.

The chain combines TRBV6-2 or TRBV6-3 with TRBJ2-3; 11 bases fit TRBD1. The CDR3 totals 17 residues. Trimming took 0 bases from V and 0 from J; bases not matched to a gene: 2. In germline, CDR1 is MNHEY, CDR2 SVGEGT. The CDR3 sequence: CASSYSDRGLSTDTQYF. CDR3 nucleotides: TGTGCCAGCAGTTACTCGGACAGGGGGCTAAGCACAGATACGCAGTATTTT.

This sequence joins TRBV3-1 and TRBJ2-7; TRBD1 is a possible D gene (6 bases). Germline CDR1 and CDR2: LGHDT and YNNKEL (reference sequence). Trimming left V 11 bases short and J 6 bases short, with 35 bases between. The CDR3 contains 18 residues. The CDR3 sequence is CAFTPSWVGFRGPVEQYF. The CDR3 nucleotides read TGTGCCTTCACCCCATCGTGGGTGGGGTTCAGGGGTCCCGTCGAGCAGTACTTC.

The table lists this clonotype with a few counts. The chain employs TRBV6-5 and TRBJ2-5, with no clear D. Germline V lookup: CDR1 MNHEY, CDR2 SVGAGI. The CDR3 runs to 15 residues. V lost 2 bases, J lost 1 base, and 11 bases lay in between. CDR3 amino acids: CASSYGVTAQETQYF. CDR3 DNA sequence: TGTGCCAGCAGTTACGGTGTTACAGCCCAAGAGACCCAGTACTTC.

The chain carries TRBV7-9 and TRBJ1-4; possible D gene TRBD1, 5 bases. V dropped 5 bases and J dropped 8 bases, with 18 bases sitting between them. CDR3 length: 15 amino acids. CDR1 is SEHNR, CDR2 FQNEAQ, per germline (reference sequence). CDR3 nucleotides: TGTGCCAGCAGCCGGTGGGGCCACGCCGAGGAAAAACTGTTTTTT. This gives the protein CASSRWGHAEEKLFF.